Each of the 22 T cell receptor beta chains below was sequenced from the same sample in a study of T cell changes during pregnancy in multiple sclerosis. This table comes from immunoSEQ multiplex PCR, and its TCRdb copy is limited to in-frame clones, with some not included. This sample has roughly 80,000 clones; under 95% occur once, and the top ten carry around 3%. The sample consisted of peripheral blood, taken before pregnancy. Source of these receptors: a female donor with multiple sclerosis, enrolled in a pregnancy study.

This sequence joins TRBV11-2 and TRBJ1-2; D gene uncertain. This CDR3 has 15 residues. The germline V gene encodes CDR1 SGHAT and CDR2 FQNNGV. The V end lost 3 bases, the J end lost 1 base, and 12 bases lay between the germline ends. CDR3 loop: CASSFRQTLNYGYTF. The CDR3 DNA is TGTGCCAGCAGCTTTCGCCAGACTCTTAACTATGGCTACACCTTC.

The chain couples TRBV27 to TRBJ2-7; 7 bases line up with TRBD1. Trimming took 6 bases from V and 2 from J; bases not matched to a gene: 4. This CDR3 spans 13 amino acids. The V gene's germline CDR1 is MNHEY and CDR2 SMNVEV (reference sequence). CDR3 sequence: CASRTGPPYEQYF. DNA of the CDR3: TGTGCCAGCAGGACAGGGCCCCCCTACGAGCAGTACTTC.

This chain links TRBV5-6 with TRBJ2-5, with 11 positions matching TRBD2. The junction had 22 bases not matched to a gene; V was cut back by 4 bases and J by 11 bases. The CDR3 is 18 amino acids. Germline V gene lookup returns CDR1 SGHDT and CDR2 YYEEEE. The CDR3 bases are TGTGCCAGCAGCCCTACTAGCGGGAGCTCTGGGGATCATACGACTCAGTACTTC. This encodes CASSPTSGSSGDHTTQYF.

The CDR3 is CASTRGGPPYEQYF. The CDR3 nucleotides are TGTGCCAGCACCCGGGGGGGTCCCCCCTACGAGCAGTACTTC. The gene calls are TRBV6-1 and TRBJ2-7; 8 nucleotides align to TRBD2. Trimming removed 7 bases from V and 2 bases from J; junction bases left unmatched: 7. Germline values: CDR1 MNHNS, CDR2 SASEGT. The CDR3 extends over 14 amino acids.

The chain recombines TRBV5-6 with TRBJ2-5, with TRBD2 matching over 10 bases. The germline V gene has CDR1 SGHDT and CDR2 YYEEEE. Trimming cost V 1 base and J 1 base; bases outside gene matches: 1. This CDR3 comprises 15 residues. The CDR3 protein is CASSLTSGVQETQYF. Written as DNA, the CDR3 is TGTGCCAGCAGCTTGACTAGCGGGGTCCAAGAGACCCAGTACTTC.

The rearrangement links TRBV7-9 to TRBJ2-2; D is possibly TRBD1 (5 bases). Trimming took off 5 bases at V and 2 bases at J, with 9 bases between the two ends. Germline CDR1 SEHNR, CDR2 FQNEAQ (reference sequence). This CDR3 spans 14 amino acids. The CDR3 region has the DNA TGTGCCAGCAGCGTCGGACACAACACCGGGGAGCTGTTTTTT. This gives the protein CASSVGHNTGELFF.

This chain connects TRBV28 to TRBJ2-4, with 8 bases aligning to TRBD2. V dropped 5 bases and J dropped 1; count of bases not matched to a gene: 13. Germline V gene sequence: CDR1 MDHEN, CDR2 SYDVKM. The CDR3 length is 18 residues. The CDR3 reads CASSLPKGLELAKNIQYF. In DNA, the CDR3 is TGTGCCAGCAGTCTCCCTAAGGGACTAGAATTGGCCAAAAACATTCAGTACTTC.

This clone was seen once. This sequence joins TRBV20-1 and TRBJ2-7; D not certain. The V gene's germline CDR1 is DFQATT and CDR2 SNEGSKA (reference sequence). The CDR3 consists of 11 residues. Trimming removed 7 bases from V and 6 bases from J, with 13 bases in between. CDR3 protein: CSVAVPIEQYF. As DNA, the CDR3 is TGCAGTGTGGCAGTTCCAATCGAGCAGTACTTC.

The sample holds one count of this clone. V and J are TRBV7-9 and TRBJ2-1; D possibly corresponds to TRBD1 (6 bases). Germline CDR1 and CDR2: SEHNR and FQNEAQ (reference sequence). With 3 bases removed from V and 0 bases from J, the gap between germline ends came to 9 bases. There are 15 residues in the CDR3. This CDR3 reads CASSFDRSSYNEQFF. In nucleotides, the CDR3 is TGTGCCAGCAGCTTTGACAGGAGCTCCTACAATGAGCAGTTCTTC.

CDR3 protein: CASSVGDRSWTGELFF. The DNA for the CDR3 is TGTGCCAGCAGCGTAGGGGACAGGTCTTGGACCGGGGAGCTGTTTTTT. The V gene is TRBV9, the J gene TRBJ2-2, with 8 bases that match TRBD1. V dropped 0 bases and J dropped 5; count of bases not matched to a gene: 6. Per germline, CDR1 SGDLS and CDR2 YYNGEE. The CDR3 covers 16 residues.

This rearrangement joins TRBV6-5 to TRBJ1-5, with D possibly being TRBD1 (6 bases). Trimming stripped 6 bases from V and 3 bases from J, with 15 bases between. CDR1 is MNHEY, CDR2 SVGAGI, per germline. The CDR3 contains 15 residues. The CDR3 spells CASRVLGGVNQPQHF. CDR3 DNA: TGTGCCAGCAGAGTATTAGGGGGGGTCAATCAGCCCCAGCATTTT.

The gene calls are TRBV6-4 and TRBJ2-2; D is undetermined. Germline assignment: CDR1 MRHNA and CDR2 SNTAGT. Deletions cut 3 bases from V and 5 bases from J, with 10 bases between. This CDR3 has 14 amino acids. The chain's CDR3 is CASSELDGTGELFF. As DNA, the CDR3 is TGTGCCAGCAGTGAACTCGACGGGACCGGGGAGCTGTTTTTT.

In DNA, the CDR3 is TGTGCCAGCAGCTTGTCGCCTAGCGGGAGCTACGAGCAGTACTTC. It translates to CASSLSPSGSYEQYF. The chain recombines TRBV5-6 with TRBJ2-7, with 10 bases lining up with TRBD2. The germline V gene encodes CDR1 SGHDT and CDR2 YYEEEE. The CDR3 has 15 residues. Trimming at V came to 1 base and at J to 3 bases, leaving 4 bases not matched to a gene. Full variable domain (missing parts from reference TRBV5-6 and TRBJ2-7): DAGVTQSPTHLIKTRGQQVTLRCSPKSGHDTVSWYQQALGQGPQFIFQYYEEEERQRGNFPDRFSGHQFPNYSSELNVNALLLGDSALYLCASSLSPSGSYEQYFGPGTRLTVT.

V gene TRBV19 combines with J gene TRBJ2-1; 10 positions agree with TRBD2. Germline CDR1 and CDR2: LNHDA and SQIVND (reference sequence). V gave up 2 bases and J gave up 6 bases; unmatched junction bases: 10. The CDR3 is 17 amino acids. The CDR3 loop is CASSIRLAGASFNEQFF. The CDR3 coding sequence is TGTGCCAGTAGTATAAGGCTAGCGGGAGCTAGCTTCAATGAGCAGTTCTTC.

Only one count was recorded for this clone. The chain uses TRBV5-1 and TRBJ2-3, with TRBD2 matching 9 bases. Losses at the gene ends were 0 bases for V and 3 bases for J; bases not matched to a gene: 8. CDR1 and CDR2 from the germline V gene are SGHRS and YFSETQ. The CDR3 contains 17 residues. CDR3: CASSLGGRLAATDTQYF. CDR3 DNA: TGCGCCAGCAGCTTGGGGGGAAGACTAGCGGCTACAGATACGCAGTATTTT.

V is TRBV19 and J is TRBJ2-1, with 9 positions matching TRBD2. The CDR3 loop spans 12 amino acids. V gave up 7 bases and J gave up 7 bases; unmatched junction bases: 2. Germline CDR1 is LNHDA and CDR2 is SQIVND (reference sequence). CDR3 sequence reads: CASITSGNEQFF. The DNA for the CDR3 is TGTGCCAGTATCACTAGCGGGAATGAGCAGTTCTTC.

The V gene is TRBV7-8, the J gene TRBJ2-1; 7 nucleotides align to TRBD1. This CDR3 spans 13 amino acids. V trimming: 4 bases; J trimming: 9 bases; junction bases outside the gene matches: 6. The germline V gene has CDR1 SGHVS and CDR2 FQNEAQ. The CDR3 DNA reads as TGTGCCAGCAGCTCTCAACAGGGGAGTGAGCAGTTCTTC. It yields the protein CASSSQQGSEQFF.

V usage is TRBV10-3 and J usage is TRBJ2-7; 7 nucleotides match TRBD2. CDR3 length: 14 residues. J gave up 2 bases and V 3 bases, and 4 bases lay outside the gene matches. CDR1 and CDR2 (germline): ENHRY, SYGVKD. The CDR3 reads CAISEKRDAYEQYF. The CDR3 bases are TGTGCCATCAGTGAAAAGCGGGACGCCTACGAGCAGTACTTC.

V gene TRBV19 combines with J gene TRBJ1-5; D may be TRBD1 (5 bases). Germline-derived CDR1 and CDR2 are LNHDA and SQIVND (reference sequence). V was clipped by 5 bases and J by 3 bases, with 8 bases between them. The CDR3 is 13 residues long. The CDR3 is CASSEGVNQPQHF. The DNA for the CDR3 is TGTGCCAGTAGTGAAGGGGTCAATCAGCCCCAGCATTTT.

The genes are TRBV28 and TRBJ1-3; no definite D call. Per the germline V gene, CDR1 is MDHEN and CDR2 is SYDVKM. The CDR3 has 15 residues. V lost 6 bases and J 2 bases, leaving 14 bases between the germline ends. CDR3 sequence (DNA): TGTGCCAGCAGGCTAGACCAGTATACTGGAAACACCATATATTTT. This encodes CASRLDQYTGNTIYF. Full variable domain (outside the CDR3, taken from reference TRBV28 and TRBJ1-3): DVKVTQSSRYLVKRTGEKVFLECVQDMDHENMFWYRQDPGLGLRLIYFSYDVKMKEKGDIPEGYSVSREKKERFSLILESASTNQTSMYLCASRLDQYTGNTIYFGEGSWLTVV.

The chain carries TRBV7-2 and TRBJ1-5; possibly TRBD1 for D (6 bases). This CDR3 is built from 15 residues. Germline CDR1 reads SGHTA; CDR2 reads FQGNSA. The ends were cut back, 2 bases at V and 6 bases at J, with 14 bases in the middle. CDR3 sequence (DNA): TGTGCCAGCAGCTTACACGGACAGCCCAGTCAGCCCCAGCATTTT. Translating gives CASSLHGQPSQPQHF.

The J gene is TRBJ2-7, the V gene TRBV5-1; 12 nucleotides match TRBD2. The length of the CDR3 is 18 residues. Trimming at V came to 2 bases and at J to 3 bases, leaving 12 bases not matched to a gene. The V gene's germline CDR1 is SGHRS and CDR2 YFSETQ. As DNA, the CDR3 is TGCGCCAGCAGCTTACCGGGACTAGCGGGCCTAACGCACTACGAGCAGTACTTC. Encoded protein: CASSLPGLAGLTHYEQYF. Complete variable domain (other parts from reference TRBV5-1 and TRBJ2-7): KAGVTQTPRYLIKTRGQQVTLSCSPISGHRSVSWYQQTPGQGLQFLFEYFSETQRNKGNFPGRFSGRQFSNSRSEMNVSTLELGDSALYLCASSLPGLAGLTHYEQYFGPGTRLTVT.